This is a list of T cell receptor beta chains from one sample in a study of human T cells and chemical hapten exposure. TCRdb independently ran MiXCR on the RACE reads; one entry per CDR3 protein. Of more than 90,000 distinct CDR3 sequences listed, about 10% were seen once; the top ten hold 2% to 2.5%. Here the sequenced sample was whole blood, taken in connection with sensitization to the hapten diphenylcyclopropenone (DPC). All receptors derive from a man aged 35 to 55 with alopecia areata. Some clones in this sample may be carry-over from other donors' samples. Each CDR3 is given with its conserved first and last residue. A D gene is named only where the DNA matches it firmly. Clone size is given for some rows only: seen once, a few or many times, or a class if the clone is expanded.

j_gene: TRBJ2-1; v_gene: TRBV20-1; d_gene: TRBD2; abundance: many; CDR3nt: TGCAGTGCTAGAGATGCGACGGGACTAGCGGGCCCAAATGAGCAGTTCTTC; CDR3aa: CSARDATGLAGPNEQFF
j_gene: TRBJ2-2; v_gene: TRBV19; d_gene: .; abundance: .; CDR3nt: TGTGCCAGTAGTAGGCGGGGAAGGAACACCGGGGAGCTGTTTTTT; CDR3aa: CASSRRGRNTGELFF
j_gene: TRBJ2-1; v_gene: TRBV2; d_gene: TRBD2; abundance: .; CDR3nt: TGTGCCAGCAGTGGACCGGGGACTAGCGGAGTGGGCCAGGTTTTGTTCTTC; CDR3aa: CASSGPGTSGVGQVLFF
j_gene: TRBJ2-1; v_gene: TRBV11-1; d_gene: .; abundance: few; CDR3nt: TGTGCCAGCAGCTTGCCGCCTTCCTACAATGAGCAGTTCTTC; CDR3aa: CASSLPPSYNEQFF
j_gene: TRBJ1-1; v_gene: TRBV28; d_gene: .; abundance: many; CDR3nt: TGTGCCAGCGGTCCGACAGTGAACACTGAAGCTTTCTTT; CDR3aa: CASGPTVNTEAFF
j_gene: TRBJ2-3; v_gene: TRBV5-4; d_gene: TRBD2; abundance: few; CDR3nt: TGTGCCAGCACCCTACTACAGACTAGCCCCTCGCCAGATACGCAGTATTTT; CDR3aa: CASTLLQTSPSPDTQYF
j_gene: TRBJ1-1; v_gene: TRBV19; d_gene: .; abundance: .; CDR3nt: TGTGCCAGTAGTATTTCCGGATCCGTTCCCGGAGCTTTCTTT; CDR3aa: CASSISGSVPGAFF
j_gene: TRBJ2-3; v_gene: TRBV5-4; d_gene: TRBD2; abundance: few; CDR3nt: TGTGCCAGCAGGCCAGGGACTAGCGGTCTAGATACGCAGTATTTT; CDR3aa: CASRPGTSGLDTQYF
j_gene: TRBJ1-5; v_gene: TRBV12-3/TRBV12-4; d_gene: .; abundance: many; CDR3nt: TGTGCCAGCAGTGAGACGACACGTCAGCCCCAGCATTTT; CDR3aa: CASSETTRQPQHF
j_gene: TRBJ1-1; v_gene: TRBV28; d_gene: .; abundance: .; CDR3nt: TGTGCCAGCAGTTTATGGGGAGGGGGCACTGAAGCTTTCTTT; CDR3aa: CASSLWGGGTEAFF
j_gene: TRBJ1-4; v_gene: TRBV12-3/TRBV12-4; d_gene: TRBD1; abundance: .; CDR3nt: TGTGCCAGCAGCCCCGGGACAGCTAATGAAAAACTGTTTTTT; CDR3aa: CASSPGTANEKLFF
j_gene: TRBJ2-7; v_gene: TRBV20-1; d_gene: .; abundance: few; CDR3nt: TGCAGTGCTGCCCGGTGCCACGAGCAGTACTTC; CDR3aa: CSAARCHEQYF
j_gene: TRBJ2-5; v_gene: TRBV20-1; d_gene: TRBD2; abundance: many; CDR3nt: TGCAGTGCTATGGCTAGCGGGAGGCCTGAGACCCAGTACTTC; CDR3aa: CSAMASGRPETQYF
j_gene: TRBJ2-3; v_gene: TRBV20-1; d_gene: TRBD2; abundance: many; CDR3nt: TGCAGTGCTAGAGATGAAGCGGGAGGGCTGGCAGATACGCAGTATTTT; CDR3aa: CSARDEAGGLADTQYF
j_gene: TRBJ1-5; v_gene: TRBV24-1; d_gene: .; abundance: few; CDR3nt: TGTGCCACCAGTGACACGACTCCCCATAATCAGCCCCAGCATTTT; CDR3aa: CATSDTTPHNQPQHF
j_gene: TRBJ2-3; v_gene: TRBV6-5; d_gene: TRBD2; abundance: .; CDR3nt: TGTGCCAGCAGTTCCTACCTAGCGGGTACAGATACGCAGTATTTT; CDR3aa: CASSSYLAGTDTQYF
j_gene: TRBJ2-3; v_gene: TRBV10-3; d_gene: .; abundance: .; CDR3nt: TGTGCCATCAGTGATTCGAAGTTAGTGGCTACAGATACGCAGTATTTT; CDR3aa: CAISDSKLVATDTQYF